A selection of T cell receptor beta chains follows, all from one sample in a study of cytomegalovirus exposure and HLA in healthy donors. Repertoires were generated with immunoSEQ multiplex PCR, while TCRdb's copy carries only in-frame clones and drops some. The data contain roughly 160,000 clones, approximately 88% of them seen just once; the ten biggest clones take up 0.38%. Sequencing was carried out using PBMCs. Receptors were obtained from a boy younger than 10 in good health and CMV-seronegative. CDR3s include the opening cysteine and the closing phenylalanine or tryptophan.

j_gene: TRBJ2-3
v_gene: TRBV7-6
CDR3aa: CASSLEPSGSTDTQYF

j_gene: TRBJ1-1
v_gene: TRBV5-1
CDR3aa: CASSLEPYTEAFF

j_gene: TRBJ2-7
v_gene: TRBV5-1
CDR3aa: CASSSNGRGSGGEQYF

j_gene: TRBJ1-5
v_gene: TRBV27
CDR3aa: CASSLSRGNQPQHF

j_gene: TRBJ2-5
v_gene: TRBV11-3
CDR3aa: CASSRRETSGPQETQYF

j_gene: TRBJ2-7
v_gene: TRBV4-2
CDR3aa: CASSQDNLPRQEQYF

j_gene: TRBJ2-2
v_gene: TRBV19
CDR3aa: CASSPRREVNTGELFF

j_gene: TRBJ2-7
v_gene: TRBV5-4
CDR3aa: CASSPRTSGVSYEQYF

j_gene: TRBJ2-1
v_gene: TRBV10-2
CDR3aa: CASLAGSSYNEQFF

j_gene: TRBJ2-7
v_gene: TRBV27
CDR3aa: CASSPRVAPSYEQYF

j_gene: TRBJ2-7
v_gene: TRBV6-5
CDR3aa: CASRTAQDTYEQYF

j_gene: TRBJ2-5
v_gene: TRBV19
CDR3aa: CASSTDRQETQYF

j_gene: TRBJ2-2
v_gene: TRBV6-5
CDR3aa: CASSYSGQSKYGELFF

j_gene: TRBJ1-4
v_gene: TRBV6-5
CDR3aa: CASSYSTVTNEKLFF

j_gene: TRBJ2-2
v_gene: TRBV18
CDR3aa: CASSPGTRNTGELFF

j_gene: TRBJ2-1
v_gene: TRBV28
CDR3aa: CASSPTSTRQQQFF

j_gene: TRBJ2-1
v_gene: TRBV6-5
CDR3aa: CASSYSGTGVLNEQFF

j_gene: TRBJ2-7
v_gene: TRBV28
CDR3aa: CASSSTGTGSYEQYF

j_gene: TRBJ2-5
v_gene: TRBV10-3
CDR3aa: CAIRGSSGIAGETQYF

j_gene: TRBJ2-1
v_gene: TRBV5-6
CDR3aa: CASSFAGTRGYNEQFF

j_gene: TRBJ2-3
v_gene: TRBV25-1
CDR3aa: CASSERAGVNTDTQYF

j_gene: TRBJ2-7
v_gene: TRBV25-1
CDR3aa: CASSEYSSGSSYEQYF

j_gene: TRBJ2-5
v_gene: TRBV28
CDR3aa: CASHTSGSQETQYF

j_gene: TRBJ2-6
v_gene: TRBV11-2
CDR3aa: CASSLYSGANVLTF

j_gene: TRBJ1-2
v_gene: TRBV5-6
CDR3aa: CASSLAGTGIYGYTF

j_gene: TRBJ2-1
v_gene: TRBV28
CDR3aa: CASSRGLAGYNEQFF

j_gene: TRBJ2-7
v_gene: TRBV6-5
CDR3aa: CASSYSVGSSYEQYF

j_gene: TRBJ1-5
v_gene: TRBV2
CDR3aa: CASSTDRNQPQHF

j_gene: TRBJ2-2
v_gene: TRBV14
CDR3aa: CASSLKTGQGNTGELFF

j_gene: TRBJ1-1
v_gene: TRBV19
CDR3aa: CASSILQGDTEAFF

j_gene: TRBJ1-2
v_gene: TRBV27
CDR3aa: CASRGQGLEGYTF

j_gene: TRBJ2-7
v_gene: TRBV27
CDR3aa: CASSPGRYYEQYF

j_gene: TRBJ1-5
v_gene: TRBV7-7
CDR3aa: CASSLGENQPQHF

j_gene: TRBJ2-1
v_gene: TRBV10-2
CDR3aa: CASTGTSGRGPTYNEQFF

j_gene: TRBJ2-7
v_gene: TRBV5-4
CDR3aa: CASSPGTGSYEQYF

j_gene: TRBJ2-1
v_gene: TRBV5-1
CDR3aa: CASSLGLAGSYNEQFF

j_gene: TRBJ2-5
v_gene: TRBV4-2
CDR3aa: CASSLRLAGAQETQYF

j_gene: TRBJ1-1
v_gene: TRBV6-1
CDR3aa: CASTTDRGNTEAFF

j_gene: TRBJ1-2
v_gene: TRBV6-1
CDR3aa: CASIQAQKYGYTF

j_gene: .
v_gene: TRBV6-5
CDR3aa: CASQTSVGDYEQYF

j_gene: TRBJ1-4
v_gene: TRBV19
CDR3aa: CASSTQGAGNEKLFF

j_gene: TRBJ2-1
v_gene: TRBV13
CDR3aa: CASSLRTSGRYNEQFF

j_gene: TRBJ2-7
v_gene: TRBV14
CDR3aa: CASSPNRGPGSGTSYEQYF

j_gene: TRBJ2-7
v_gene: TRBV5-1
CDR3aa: CASSLWTSGRVAYEQYF

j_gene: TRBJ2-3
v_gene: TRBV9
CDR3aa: CASSRREVRGYTDTQYF

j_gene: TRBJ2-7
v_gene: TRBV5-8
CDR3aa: CASSLDGGAYEQYF